The sequence of this T cell receptor (beta chain) was determined in a study of shared clonotypes between healthy human individuals. Points from the study as a whole: Depth of sequencing was expected to influence donor clonotype sharing. Few donors restricted represented genetic and exposure-history diversity. Researchers found naive subsets generally carried larger estimated richness than memory subsets.

Method: immunoSEQ multiplex PCR; TCRdb's copy keeps in-frame clones and lacks some. The sample lists some 2.4 million clones; under 95% were seen once. Recent vaccinations or acute infections were absent in the healthy HIV-negative adult donors. Comment on this clone: Its target is unknown.

Germline CDR1 is SGHAT and CDR2 is FQNNGV. After removal of 0 bases from V and 3 bases from J, the junction contained 8 bases not matched to a gene. The CDR3 is 17 residues long. Material: naive CD4+ T cells from PBMCs. Specified subset: CD45RA+ positively selected. This receptor was obtained from a man aged 18 to 29 in good health. Some clones in this sample may be carry-over from other donors' samples. The chain uses TRBV11-2 and TRBJ2-1; 7 bases map to TRBD2. CDR3 loop: CASSLDRASGFYNEQFF. The CDR3 region has the DNA TGTGCCAGCAGCTTAGATAGGGCTAGCGGTTTCTACAATGAGCAGTTCTTC.